These 13 T cell receptor beta chains share one sample of origin, sequenced in a study of OX40 agonist ivuxolimab in advanced cancers. Repertoires were generated with immunoSEQ multiplex PCR, while TCRdb's copy carries only in-frame clones and drops some. The sample consists of about 54,000 clones, over 70% of them appearing once. The specimen comprised CD4+ or CD8+ T cells sorted from blood, sampled in a trial of the OX40 agonist ivuxolimab. The source is an adult with an advanced solid tumor such as melanoma, head and neck, liver or kidney cancer.

V usage is TRBV2 and J usage is TRBJ2-7; TRBD2 aligns across 8 bases. The CDR3 runs to 13 residues. Germline V lookup: CDR1 SNHLY, CDR2 FYNNEI. V was clipped by 8 bases and J by 3 bases; unmatched bases: 6. The CDR3 spells CASRRLAGYEQYF. The CDR3 DNA reads TGTGCCAGCCGGCGGCTAGCGGGCTACGAGCAGTACTTC. The full variable domain, with the rest looked up from reference TRBV2 and TRBJ2-7, is EPEVTQTPSHQVTQMGQEVILRCVPISNHLYFYWYRQILGQKVEFLVSFYNNEISEKSEIFDDQFSVERPDGSNFTLKIRSTKLEDSAMYFCASRRLAGYEQYFGPGTRLTVT.

The chain joins TRBV27 to TRBJ1-2, with 7 bases identical to TRBD1. The CDR3 covers 17 residues. Unmatched junction bases numbered 16, after V lost 5 bases and J lost 4 bases. The germline V gene encodes CDR1 MNHEY and CDR2 SMNVEV (reference sequence). The chain's CDR3 is CASSPQGGINRFYGYTF. In DNA, the CDR3 is TGTGCCAGCAGTCCCCAGGGGGGGATCAATCGTTTCTATGGCTACACCTTC.

The chain carries TRBV28 and TRBJ1-5; possibly TRBD1 for D (6 bases). The CDR3 totals 15 residues. The V gene's germline CDR1 is MDHEN and CDR2 SYDVKM. V lost 1 base, J lost 7 bases, and 14 bases lay in between. DNA for the CDR3: TGTGCCAGCAGTTTATCCAGCAGGGGCGACCAGCCCCAGCATTTT. Protein: CASSLSSRGDQPQHF.

The CDR3 nucleotides are TGTGCCAGTAGCCGGACAGGGAGCACAGATACGCAGTATTTT. Protein product: CASSRTGSTDTQYF. The chain is built from TRBV19 and TRBJ2-3; 8 bases fit TRBD1. J lost 0 bases, V lost 6 bases, and 2 bases had no gene match. CDR1 and CDR2 (germline): LNHDA, SQIVND (reference sequence). The CDR3 runs 14 residues. Variable domain in full (rest from reference TRBV19 and TRBJ2-3): DGGITQSPKYLFRKEGQNVTLSCEQNLNHDAMYWYRQDPGQGLRLIYYSQIVNDFQKGDIAEGYSVSREKKESFPLTVTSAQKNPTAFYLCASSRTGSTDTQYFGPGTRLTVL.

The chain recombines TRBV11-2 with TRBJ2-7, with D possibly matching TRBD2 (5 bases). The length of the CDR3 is 14 residues. Looked up from germline, CDR1 is SGHAT and CDR2 is FQNNGV. The V and J ends lost 8 bases and 7 bases respectively, with 21 bases between them. CDR3 DNA sequence: TGTGCCAGCCGAGGGCCCCGCGAGGTTTGGGAGCAGTACTTC. Translating gives CASRGPREVWEQYF.

This chain joins TRBV7-9 and TRBJ2-2, with a tentative D call TRBD2 (5 bases). The germline V gene has CDR1 SEHNR and CDR2 FQNEAQ (reference sequence). The CDR3 has 15 residues. Trimming cost V 2 bases and J 4 bases, with 11 bases left between them. CDR3 protein: CASSLLGEFTGELFF. The DNA for the CDR3 is TGTGCCAGCAGCTTACTCGGGGAATTCACCGGGGAGCTGTTTTTT.

This chain links TRBV7-8 with TRBJ2-3; TRBD2 agrees at 8 bases. Germline V CDR1 and CDR2: SGHVS, FQNEAQ. The V segment lost 1 base and the J segment 4 bases; nucleotides outside the gene matches: 4. CDR3 size: 15 residues. The DNA for the CDR3 is TGTGCCAGCAGCTTAGAAGCGGGAGACTCAGATACGCAGTATTTT. Translated, it gives CASSLEAGDSDTQYF.

This sequence joins TRBV7-3 and TRBJ2-5, with D possibly matching TRBD2 (6 bases). There are 14 residues in the CDR3. CDR1 SGHTA and CDR2 FQGTGA come from the germline V gene. Trimming stripped 5 bases from V and 5 bases from J, with 15 bases between. DNA for the CDR3: TGTGCCAGCAGCCAAAACGGGGGTAGCGAGACCCAGTACTTC. It codes for CASSQNGGSETQYF. Combining the CDR3 with reference TRBV7-3 and TRBJ2-5 gives the whole variable domain GAGVSQTPSNKVTEKGKYVELRCDPISGHTALYWYRQSLGQGPEFLIYFQGTGAADDSGLPNDRFFAVRPEGSVSTLKIQRTERGDSAVYLCASSQNGGSETQYFGPGTRLLVL.

The genes are TRBV19 and TRBJ2-6; D may be TRBD1 (6 bases). This CDR3 spans 18 amino acids. Germline CDR1 is LNHDA and CDR2 is SQIVND (reference sequence). Trimming removed 8 bases at V and 0 bases at J, with 20 bases between. CDR3 amino acids: CASGGPHGFSSGANVLTF. As DNA, the CDR3 is TGTGCCAGTGGGGGCCCCCATGGCTTCAGCTCTGGGGCCAACGTCCTGACTTTC.

The chain couples TRBV7-8 to TRBJ2-2, with TRBD2 as a possible D gene (5 bases). The CDR3 runs to 16 residues. Deletions cut 0 bases from V and 1 base from J, with 9 bases between. Germline V lookup: CDR1 SGHVS, CDR2 FQNEAQ. Written as DNA, the CDR3 is TGTGCCAGCAGCTTAGCTCGGGGTGGGAACACCGGGGAGCTGTTTTTT. Its protein is CASSLARGGNTGELFF.

V gene TRBV7-8 combines with J gene TRBJ2-3; 12 positions match TRBD2. The CDR3 length is 17 residues. V was clipped by 3 bases and J by 1 base; unmatched bases: 5. The germline V gene has CDR1 SGHVS and CDR2 FQNEAQ. CDR3 residues: CASSFRLAGDGTDTQYF. The DNA for the CDR3 is TGTGCCAGCAGCTTCCGACTAGCGGGAGATGGCACAGATACGCAGTATTTT.

V is TRBV5-1 and J is TRBJ2-5; the D is unclear. Germline V gene data show CDR1 as SGHRS and CDR2 as YFSETQ. V dropped 4 bases and J dropped 2 bases, with 12 bases sitting between them. The CDR3 is 14 amino acids. The CDR3 sequence: CASSISPQQETQYF. For the CDR3, the DNA is TGCGCCAGCAGCATCAGCCCGCAACAAGAGACCCAGTACTTC. The full variable domain, in which reference TRBV5-1 and TRBJ2-5 provide the parts outside the CDR3, is KAGVTQTPRYLIKTRGQQVTLSCSPISGHRSVSWYQQTPGQGLQFLFEYFSETQRNKGNFPGRFSGRQFSNSRSEMNVSTLELGDSALYLCASSISPQQETQYFGPGTRLLVL.

The rearrangement uses TRBV5-8 and TRBJ1-5; possibly TRBD1 for D (5 bases). Germline CDR1 and CDR2: SGHTS and YDEGEE. The CDR3 consists of 15 residues. V lost 4 bases, J lost 4 bases, and 15 bases lay in between. For the CDR3, the DNA is TGTGCCAGCAGCAGTACCGGGACTGCGAATCAGCCCCAGCATTTT. Amino acid sequence: CASSSTGTANQPQHF.